These 28 T cell receptor beta chains were sequenced from one sample in a study of human CD8 memory T cell subsets. Sequencing libraries of TCR beta were made by UMI-labeled 5' RACE. With the 5' RACE reads reprocessed, TCRdb shows one record per CDR3 protein and no DNA. The sample's table shows roughly 3,500 distinct CDR3 sequences. Sequenced sample: CD8+ T cells from PBMCs. The receptor source for this set is a human donor in good health.

The genes are TRBV7-6 and TRBJ2-5. CDR1 SGHVS and CDR2 FNYEAQ come from the germline V gene. CDR3 length equals 15 residues. The CDR3 sequence: CASSLAGGYQETQYF. The full variable domain, rest sourced from reference TRBV7-6 and TRBJ2-5, is GAGVSQSPRYKVTKRGQDVALRCDPISGHVSLYWYRQALGQGPEFLTYFNYEAQQDKSGLPNDRFSAERPEGSISTLTIQRTEQRDSAMYRCASSLAGGYQETQYFGPGTRLLVL.

This clonotype ranks as large in terms of frequency. The rearrangement uses TRBV5-1 and TRBJ2-7; checking the TCRdb D call of TRBD2 is not possible without DNA. Germline V gene lookup returns CDR1 SGHRS and CDR2 YFSETQ. The CDR3 covers 15 residues. CDR3 amino acids: CASSLAEFSGDEQYF.

The rearrangement links TRBV28 to TRBJ1-6; the D call of TRBD1 rests on TCRdb alone, since no DNA is present to check it. From germline, CDR1 is MDHEN and CDR2 SYDVKM. This CDR3 comprises 15 residues. CDR3 amino acids: CASSLSLGGRGKLHF. Based on the CDR3 plus reference TRBV28 and TRBJ1-6, the full variable domain is DVKVTQSSRYLVKRTGEKVFLECVQDMDHENMFWYRQDPGLGLRLIYFSYDVKMKEKGDIPEGYSVSREKKERFSLILESASTNQTSMYLCASSLSLGGRGKLHFGNGTRLTVT.

This chain uses TRBV5-1 with TRBJ2-7; TCRdb names TRBD1, which stays unverified in the absence of DNA. CDR1 SGHRS and CDR2 YFSETQ come from the germline V gene. There are 15 residues in the CDR3. CDR3 in amino acids: CASSLTGTGGHEQYF.

This clonotype counts as medium-sized by frequency. J is TRBJ2-1 and V is TRBV7-3; the TCRdb D gene call, TRBD1, has no DNA to confirm it. This CDR3 is 15 amino acids long. The germline CDR1 and CDR2 sequences are SGHTA and FQGTGA. This CDR3 is CASSLGPGVLNEQFF.

This clonotype counts as medium-sized by frequency. The CDR3 sequence: CASSLAPGAEAFF. The chain employs TRBV5-1 and TRBJ1-1; the D gene TCRdb calls, TRBD1, cannot be checked with no DNA. The CDR3 has 13 residues. Germline assignment: CDR1 SGHRS and CDR2 YFSETQ.

The chain carries TRBV29-1 and TRBJ1-1; TCRdb's assignment of TRBD1 cannot be checked, as there is no DNA. Germline values: CDR1 SQVTM, CDR2 ANQGSEA. CDR3 length equals 13 residues. The CDR3 sequence is CSVATGGGTEAFF.

CDR3: CAISESTAGVGNYGYTF. The rearrangement links TRBV10-3 to TRBJ1-2; TCRdb indicates TRBD1, and absent DNA this call remains unverified. Germline values: CDR1 ENHRY, CDR2 SYGVKD. The CDR3 sequence is 17 residues long.

According to its frequency, this clonotype is medium-sized. The V call is TRBV29-1, the J call TRBJ2-7; the D call from TCRdb, TRBD1, cannot be confirmed without DNA. The germline CDR1 and CDR2 sequences are SQVTM and ANQGSEA. There are 14 residues in the CDR3. The CDR3 region is CSVVRGLASHEQYF.

V is TRBV7-9 and J is TRBJ2-7; TCRdb picks TRBD2, but there is no DNA to check that call. The germline CDR1 and CDR2 sequences are SEHNR and FQNEAQ (reference sequence). The CDR3 totals 14 residues. This CDR3 reads CASSFKRDGYEQYF. Using reference TRBV7-9 and TRBJ2-7 for the parts outside the CDR3, the full variable domain is DTGVSQNPRHKITKRGQNVTFRCDPISEHNRLYWYRQTLGQGPEFLTYFQNEAQLEKSRLLSDRFSAERPKGSFSTLEIQRTEQGDSAMYLCASSFKRDGYEQYFGPGTRLTVT.

This clonotype is identified as medium-sized from frequency. V is TRBV6-1 and J is TRBJ2-7. Germline V gene lookup returns CDR1 MNHNS and CDR2 SASEGT. The CDR3 runs to 14 residues. CDR3 in amino acids: CASSEPDFPYEQYF.

This clonotype is identified as medium-sized (0.01 to 0.1%) from frequency. The rearrangement links TRBV3-1 to TRBJ2-1; there is no DNA to check the TCRdb D call of TRBD1. This CDR3 contains 15 residues. The germline V gene encodes CDR1 LGHDT and CDR2 YNNKEL (reference sequence). The CDR3 loop reads CASSQVGGAYNEQFF.

This clonotype ranks as medium-sized in terms of frequency. V and J are TRBV3-1 and TRBJ1-2. The CDR3 length is 17 residues. CDR1 and CDR2 (germline): LGHDT, YNNKEL (reference sequence). This chain's CDR3 is CASSQDLGGGSFYGYTF.

J is TRBJ2-1 and V is TRBV27; the TRBD1 assignment by TCRdb is unverifiable without DNA. The CDR3 contains 13 residues. CDR1 and CDR2 (germline): MNHEY, SMNVEV (reference sequence). The CDR3 loop reads CASSPPGPNEQFF.

Frequency places this clonotype as medium-sized. V usage is TRBV23-1 and J usage is TRBJ2-7; lacking DNA, the TRBD1 call made by TCRdb goes unchecked. TRBV23-1 is designated an ORF whose function remains uncertain. The CDR3 has 15 amino acids. The CDR3 reads CASSQLRDNVYEQYF.

This clonotype is called medium-sized based on its frequency. The chain employs TRBV2 and TRBJ1-5. Germline CDR1 reads SNHLY; CDR2 reads FYNNEI. The CDR3 extends over 14 amino acids. The CDR3 here is CASSDGRLNQPQHF.

Its frequency marks this clonotype as medium-sized (0.01 to 0.1%). This chain uses TRBV7-6 with TRBJ2-5; TCRdb returns TRBD1, unconfirmable since there is no DNA. CDR1 and CDR2 (germline): SGHVS, FNYEAQ. CDR3 size: 14 residues. CDR3 sequence: CASRSTGGLETQYF.

The chain uses TRBV5-4 and TRBJ1-1; the D call from TCRdb, TRBD1, cannot be confirmed without DNA. CDR3 length equals 13 residues. Looked up from germline, CDR1 is SGHNT and CDR2 is YYREEE (reference sequence). The CDR3 region is CASTDRVNTEAFF.

By frequency, this clonotype is medium-sized. This chain links TRBV19 with TRBJ2-1; TCRdb lists TRBD2, though no DNA is available to test this call. CDR3 length: 14 amino acids. CDR1 and CDR2 from the germline V gene are LNHDA and SQIVND (reference sequence). The CDR3 loop reads CASSRSGIVNEQFF.

The chain uses TRBV4-3 and TRBJ1-2; TCRdb reports TRBD1, a call that lacks DNA to check it against. This CDR3 spans 15 amino acids. CDR1 is LGHNA and CDR2 is YSLEER in the germline V gene. CDR3 region: CASSQDYPPNYGYTF.

This chain connects TRBV7-9 to TRBJ2-1; TCRdb picks TRBD2, but there is no DNA to check that call. Germline V CDR1 and CDR2: SEHNR, FQNEAQ (reference sequence). This CDR3 has 17 amino acids. The CDR3 spells CASSPTLASGIYNEQFF.

The chain employs TRBV25-1 and TRBJ1-1. The CDR3 sequence is 14 residues long. The germline V gene encodes CDR1 MGHDK and CDR2 SYGVNS. Here the CDR3 reads CASSRRGGNTEAFF.

This clonotype shows up as large by frequency. This rearrangement joins TRBV19 to TRBJ2-1; the D gene TCRdb calls, TRBD2, cannot be checked with no DNA. The V gene's germline CDR1 is LNHDA and CDR2 SQIVND (reference sequence). The CDR3 contains 15 residues. CDR3 sequence: CASSIYGGGAGEQFF.

This clonotype is deemed medium-sized by its frequency. V usage is TRBV29-1 and J usage is TRBJ2-1. The germline gives CDR1 SQVTM, CDR2 ANQGSEA. The CDR3 has 14 amino acids. CDR3: CSVESGSSYNEQFF.

Its frequency marks this clonotype as medium-sized. This chain joins TRBV2 and TRBJ2-7; the TRBD2 assignment by TCRdb is unverifiable without DNA. CDR3 length: 13 residues. The germline CDR1 and CDR2 sequences are SNHLY and FYNNEI. This chain's CDR3 is CASSEWRVYEQYF.

Frequency places this clonotype as medium-sized. The chain has TRBV10-3 and TRBJ2-1; TCRdb proposes TRBD2, but this gene call is untestable without DNA. The V gene's germline CDR1 is ENHRY and CDR2 SYGVKD. This CDR3 is 13 amino acids long. CDR3 sequence: CAIRPTRNNEQFF.

This clonotype is identified as medium-sized from frequency. This chain joins TRBV7-9 and TRBJ2-7; the D call of TRBD2 rests on TCRdb alone, since no DNA is present to check it. From germline, CDR1 is SEHNR and CDR2 FQNEAQ (reference sequence). The CDR3 is made up of 12 amino acids. CDR3 in amino acids: CASGLEGYEQYF.

J is TRBJ2-5 and V is TRBV11-2; the TCRdb call, TRBD1, lacks DNA for checking. The CDR3 extends over 14 amino acids. The germline V gene has CDR1 SGHAT and CDR2 FQNNGV. CDR3 region: CASRGTRGAETQYF.